This T cell receptor beta chain originates from a study of technical replicates of blood from a few donors. Trimming shortened V by 5 bases and J by 6 bases, and 11 bases separated the two germline ends. The CDR3 is made up of 11 amino acids. Germline CDR1 reads DFQATT; CDR2 reads SNEGSKA (reference sequence). Profiled with immunoSEQ multiplex PCR; TCRdb holds only in-frame clones, not every one. The sample includes about 82,000 clones, roughly 95% of them seen just once. The sample was T cells isolated from PBMCs. This TCR derives from a human donor in good health. This sequence joins TRBV20-1 and TRBJ2-7; D perhaps matches TRBD2 (6 bases). The CDR3 spells CSAPREAEQYF. CDR3 in DNA: TGCAGTGCTCCAAGGGAGGCCGAGCAGTACTTC.